One sample yielded the 7 T cell receptor beta chains listed below, sequenced in a study of blood T cells in healthy people across ages. A second PCR of about 6 to 12 cycles used a sample-barcoded 5' primer and a J-beta primer mix. TCRdb reprocessed the 5' RACE reads via MiXCR and lists one record per CDR3 protein. The repertoire includes some 1.6 million distinct CDR3 sequences, around 36% of them detected once, and about 10% sits in the top ten. Sequenced: blood. All receptors come from a woman aged 25-40 years in good health.

The sample holds a few counts of this clonotype. V and J are TRBV6-6 and TRBJ2-7; 9 bases map to TRBD1. The CDR3 is made up of 16 amino acids. V was pared by 5 bases and J by 5 bases, with 13 bases of the junction left unmatched. CDR1 is MNHNY and CDR2 is SVGAGI in the germline V gene (reference sequence). In DNA, the CDR3 is TGTGCCAGCAGTCGCACCCCGGGACAGGGCGTGAACGAGCAGTACTTC. It translates to CASSRTPGQGVNEQYF.

The J gene is TRBJ2-1, the V gene TRBV20-1, with D unresolved. Germline-derived CDR1 and CDR2 are DFQATT and SNEGSKA (reference sequence). V was cut by 0 bases and J by 2 bases, with 5 bases left in between. CDR3 length: 13 amino acids. DNA of the CDR3: TGCAGTGCTAGAGATATACCCTACAATGAGCAGTTCTTC. It yields the protein CSARDIPYNEQFF.

This chain joins TRBV6-6 and TRBJ2-7, with 12 bases that match TRBD2. The V gene end was trimmed by 2 bases and the J gene end by 3 bases; junction bases not matched to a gene: 8. Germline V gives CDR1 MNHNY, CDR2 SVGAGI (reference sequence). The CDR3 is 17 residues long. The CDR3, as DNA: TGTGCCAGCAGTTACCTGCCCCCTAGCGGGGGGGACTACGAGCAGTACTTC. Translated, it gives CASSYLPPSGGDYEQYF.

The genes are TRBV20-1 and TRBJ1-1; D gene ambiguous. This CDR3 contains 13 residues. V was shortened by 3 bases and J by 5 bases, with 13 bases between the two germline ends. CDR1 and CDR2 from the germline V gene are DFQATT and SNEGSKA (reference sequence). In DNA, the CDR3 is TGCAGTGCTAGGCCCCTTTCATGGACTGAAGCTTTCTTT. It translates to CSARPLSWTEAFF.

The chain combines TRBV29-1 with TRBJ1-1; D unresolved. There are 15 residues in the CDR3. Trimming shortened V by 7 bases and J by 0 bases, and 18 bases separated the two germline ends. Germline values: CDR1 SQVTM, CDR2 ANQGSEA. CDR3 amino acids: CSAARPVLMNTEAFF. The CDR3 DNA reads TGCAGCGCCGCCCGCCCAGTCCTCATGAACACTGAAGCTTTCTTT.

The chain recombines TRBV2 with TRBJ2-7, with D hard to call. V lost 3 bases, J lost 2 bases, and 5 bases lay in between. The V gene's germline CDR1 is SNHLY and CDR2 FYNNEI. The CDR3 covers 12 residues. The CDR3 sequence: CASSDQTYEQYF. CDR3 nucleotides: TGTGCCAGCAGTGATCAGACCTACGAGCAGTACTTC. Looking up the rest from reference TRBV2 and TRBJ2-7 gives the full variable domain: EPEVTQTPSHQVTQMGQEVILRCVPISNHLYFYWYRQILGQKVEFLVSFYNNEISEKSEIFDDQFSVERPDGSNFTLKIRSTKLEDSAMYFCASSDQTYEQYFGPGTRLTVT.

This chain connects TRBV9 to TRBJ2-5; 8 nucleotides align to TRBD2. Germline-derived CDR1 and CDR2 are SGDLS and YYNGEE. This CDR3 has 15 amino acids. Trimming cost V 3 bases and J 4 bases; bases outside gene matches: 8. CDR3 region: CASSAAGGRGETQYF. DNA for the CDR3: TGTGCCAGCAGCGCCGCGGGGGGCCGAGGAGAGACCCAGTACTTC. Drawing the rest from reference TRBV9 and TRBJ2-5, the complete variable domain is DSGVTQTPKHLITATGQRVTLRCSPRSGDLSVYWYQQSLDQGLQFLIQYYNGEERAKGNILERFSAQQFPDLHSELNLSSLELGDSALYFCASSAAGGRGETQYFGPGTRLLVL.